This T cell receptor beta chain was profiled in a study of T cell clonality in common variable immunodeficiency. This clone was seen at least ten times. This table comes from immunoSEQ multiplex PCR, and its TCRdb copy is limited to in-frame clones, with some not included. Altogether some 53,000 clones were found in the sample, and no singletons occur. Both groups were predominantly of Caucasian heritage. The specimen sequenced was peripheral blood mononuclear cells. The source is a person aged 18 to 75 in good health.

CDR3 bases read: TGTGCCTGGAATCTCCATGGGACAGCGTATGGC. This codes for CAWNLHGTAYG. The entire CDR3 reads CAWNLHGTAYGYTF. The gene calls are TRBV30 and TRBJ1-2, with 7 bases identical to TRBD1. The missing CDR3 end, 3 residues past where the read stops, is filled in from the germline J gene. Germline values: CDR1 GTSNPN, CDR2 SVGIG (reference sequence). Losses at the gene ends were 4 bases for V and 5 bases for J; bases not matched to a gene: 10. The CDR3 extends over 14 amino acids.